These 27 T cell receptor beta chains were sequenced from one sample in a study of cytomegalovirus exposure and HLA in healthy donors. PCR primers comprised 60 Vbeta and 13 Jbeta primers. Profiling relied on immunoSEQ multiplex PCR, and the TCRdb table lists in-frame clones only, not all of them. The repertoire includes about 150,000 clones, roughly 85% of them detected once, and roughly 6.8% sits in the top ten. Sequenced: PBMCs. These receptors originate from a man aged 35 to 55 in good health and CMV-seropositive.

On this clone: Germline and junction disagree at one end, which may indicate a read error. The sample has other DNA sequences that encode this CDR3 too. The chain carries TRBV14 and TRBJ1-1, with 8 nucleotides matching TRBD1. The CDR3 is 16 residues long. The germline gives CDR1 SGHDN, CDR2 FVKESK. The CDR3 protein is CASSHWTGQMNTEAFF. The CDR3 DNA sequence: TGCGCCAGCAGCCATTGGACAGGGCAAATGAACACTGAAGCTTTCTTT.

V is TRBV4-1 and J is TRBJ1-2; 8 positions match TRBD1. The germline V gene has CDR1 MGHRA and CDR2 YSYEKL. V trimming: 4 bases; J trimming: 2 bases; junction bases outside the gene matches: 3. The CDR3 has 14 amino acids. CDR3 loop: CASSPRTGNYGYTF. The CDR3 coding sequence is TGCGCCAGCAGCCCTCGGACAGGGAACTATGGCTACACCTTC.

The chain joins TRBV29-1 to TRBJ1-2, with D possibly matching TRBD1 (6 bases). Germline values: CDR1 SQVTM, CDR2 ANQGSEA. The CDR3 extends over 13 amino acids. The V end lost 7 bases, the J end lost 0 bases, and 12 bases lay between the germline ends. Written as DNA, the CDR3 is TGCAGCGCAGGGGAACCTACTAACTATGGCTACACCTTC. The encoded protein is CSAGEPTNYGYTF.

Only one count was recorded for this clone. The chain has TRBV5-1 and TRBJ2-1, with D possibly TRBD2 on 7 matching bases. Germline CDR1 SGHRS, CDR2 YFSETQ. The CDR3 length is 14 residues. With 4 bases removed from V and 3 bases from J, the gap between germline ends came to 11 bases. The CDR3: CASSKGEGYNEQFF. The CDR3 DNA sequence: TGCGCCAGCAGCAAGGGGGAGGGCTACAATGAGCAGTTCTTC. Supplemented by reference TRBV5-1 and TRBJ2-1, the full variable domain reads KAGVTQTPRYLIKTRGQQVTLSCSPISGHRSVSWYQQTPGQGLQFLFEYFSETQRNKGNFPGRFSGRQFSNSRSEMNVSTLELGDSALYLCASSKGEGYNEQFFGPGTRLTVL.

V usage is TRBV15 and J usage is TRBJ2-7; 7 positions agree with TRBD1. The germline V gene has CDR1 LNHNV and CDR2 YYDKDF (reference sequence). The CDR3 consists of 15 residues. J gave up 2 bases and V 1 base, and 5 bases lay outside the gene matches. Here the CDR3 reads CATSRGSGGPYEQYF. Written as DNA, the CDR3 is TGTGCCACCAGCAGAGGGTCAGGGGGTCCCTACGAGCAGTACTTC.

The table lists this clone with a few counts. V and J are TRBV19 and TRBJ1-5, with no clear D. The CDR3 extends over 16 amino acids. Germline loops: CDR1 LNHDA, CDR2 SQIVND (reference sequence). The V end lost 3 bases, the J end lost 0 bases, and 12 bases lay between the germline ends. DNA of the CDR3: TGTGCCAGTAGTATTGACGTCAGGTATAGCAATCAGCCCCAGCATTTT. The encoded protein is CASSIDVRYSNQPQHF.

This chain connects TRBV19 to TRBJ2-2, with 9 nucleotides matching TRBD2. V dropped 3 bases and J dropped 4; count of bases not matched to a gene: 3. The germline V gene has CDR1 LNHDA and CDR2 SQIVND (reference sequence). The CDR3 is 15 residues long. The CDR3: CASSILAGSTGELFF. Written as DNA, the CDR3 is TGTGCCAGTAGTATCCTAGCGGGAAGCACCGGGGAGCTGTTTTTT.

The V call is TRBV10-1, the J call TRBJ2-7; D perhaps matches TRBD2 (6 bases). Germline CDR1 WNHNN, CDR2 SYGVQD (reference sequence). This CDR3 is 13 amino acids long. V lost 8 bases to trimming and J lost 2 bases, with 13 bases between them. In DNA, the CDR3 is TGCGCCAGCGCCCCCGGGAGAGCCTACGAGCAGTACTTC. It codes for CASAPGRAYEQYF.

The J gene is TRBJ1-1, the V gene TRBV7-9, with 7 bases identical to TRBD1. With 5 bases clipped from V and 1 base from J, the junction kept 10 bases outside the gene matches. The CDR3 is made up of 16 amino acids. Germline-derived CDR1 and CDR2 are SEHNR and FQNEAQ (reference sequence). The CDR3 nucleotides are TGTGCCAGCAGCCAACCACCGGACAGGACGAACACTGAAGCTTTCTTT. This gives the protein CASSQPPDRTNTEAFF.

The chain has TRBV6-1 and TRBJ1-1; unclear D gene. The CDR3 contains 12 residues. Germline CDR1 and CDR2: MNHNS and SASEGT. V lost 7 bases to trimming and J lost 1 base, with 7 bases between them. The CDR3 reads CASTHTNTEAFF. CDR3 coding DNA: TGTGCCAGCACCCACACGAACACTGAAGCTTTCTTT.

This chain links TRBV28 with TRBJ1-1; D gene uncertain. The germline V and J ends were trimmed by 3 bases and 0 bases, with 11 bases remaining between them. Germline V CDR1 and CDR2: MDHEN, SYDVKM. The CDR3 is 15 residues long. The CDR3 bases are TGTGCCAGCAGTTTCGGCCAGGCCATGAACACTGAAGCTTTCTTT. Protein: CASSFGQAMNTEAFF.

The genes are TRBV7-2 and TRBJ2-7, with TRBD2 matching over 8 bases. With V trimmed by 2 bases and J by 3 bases, 3 bases remained unmatched. The CDR3 extends over 14 amino acids. The germline gives CDR1 SGHTA, CDR2 FQGNSA. CDR3 DNA sequence: TGTGCCAGCAGCTTATCCGGGACTAGCTACGAGCAGTACTTC. Amino acid sequence: CASSLSGTSYEQYF. The entire variable domain, with the rest obtained from reference TRBV7-2 and TRBJ2-7, is as follows: GAGVSQSPSNKVTEKGKDVELRCDPISGHTALYWYRQSLGQGLEFLIYFQGNSAPDKSGLPSDRFSAERTGGSVSTLTIQRTQQEDSAVYLCASSLSGTSYEQYFGPGTRLTVT.

The chain combines TRBV10-2 with TRBJ1-2, with TRBD1 matching over 10 bases. CDR3 length equals 14 residues. Germline assignment: CDR1 WSHSY and CDR2 SAAADI. Trimming cost V 8 bases and J 4 bases; bases outside gene matches: 7. CDR3 nucleotide sequence: TGCGCCAGCGGAAGGACAGGGGGGACCTATGGCTACACCTTC. It codes for CASGRTGGTYGYTF.

The gene calls are TRBV9 and TRBJ2-3; 14 bases align to TRBD2. The CDR3 spans 17 residues. The trim removed 3 bases at V and 6 bases at J, leaving 9 bases unmatched. Germline CDR1 is SGDLS and CDR2 is YYNGEE. The CDR3 region is CASSALGLAGVGDTQYF. CDR3 in DNA: TGTGCCAGCAGCGCCCTGGGACTAGCGGGAGTAGGCGATACGCAGTATTTT. The full variable domain, its missing parts supplied by reference TRBV9 and TRBJ2-3, is DSGVTQTPKHLITATGQRVTLRCSPRSGDLSVYWYQQSLDQGLQFLIQYYNGEERAKGNILERFSAQQFPDLHSELNLSSLELGDSALYFCASSALGLAGVGDTQYFGPGTRLTVL.

The V gene is TRBV2, the J gene TRBJ1-1; D is uncertain. This CDR3 comprises 13 residues. The V gene lost 4 bases and the J gene lost 3 bases, with 9 bases spanning the gap. Germline assignment: CDR1 SNHLY and CDR2 FYNNEI. CDR3 region: CASSVAPDTEAFF. In DNA, the CDR3 is TGTGCCAGCAGTGTGGCCCCCGACACTGAAGCTTTCTTT.

The J gene is TRBJ2-5, the V gene TRBV9, with TRBD2 identical over 11 bases. The CDR3 runs 18 residues. From germline, CDR1 is SGDLS and CDR2 YYNGEE. Trimming removed 0 bases from V and 2 bases from J; junction bases left unmatched: 9. CDR3 sequence (DNA): TGTGCCAGCAGCGTAGCCTTGGGGTCTAGCGGGAGGCAAGAGACCCAGTACTTC. This sequence encodes CASSVALGSSGRQETQYF.

This chain uses TRBV11-2 with TRBJ1-5; 8 bases are shared with TRBD1. The CDR3 runs to 13 residues. After removal of 5 bases from V and 7 bases from J, the junction contained 4 bases not matched to a gene. Per germline, CDR1 SGHAT and CDR2 FQNNGV. DNA of the CDR3: TGTGCCAGCAGCGGACAGGGACGGCAGCCCCAGCATTTT. This encodes CASSGQGRQPQHF.

This clone occurred a few times. This chain joins TRBV10-3 and TRBJ1-3, with D possibly TRBD1 on 5 matching bases. This CDR3 comprises 12 residues. In germline, CDR1 is ENHRY, CDR2 SYGVKD. V lost 8 bases and J 4 bases, leaving 9 bases between the germline ends. DNA for the CDR3: TGTGCCATCGGGACTACAGGAAACACCATATATTTT. It codes for CAIGTTGNTIYF.

The V call is TRBV18, the J call TRBJ2-3, with D maybe TRBD1 (5 bases). Germline lookup yields CDR1 KGHSH and CDR2 LQKENI. The CDR3 sequence is 15 residues long. Trimming cost V 2 bases and J 1 base, with 10 bases left between them. The CDR3 protein is CASSPEVGGTDTQYF. The DNA of the CDR3 is TGTGCCAGCTCACCAGAGGTAGGGGGCACAGATACGCAGTATTTT.

The V and J genes are TRBV4-2 and TRBJ1-2, with D tentatively TRBD1 (5 bases). Germline V lookup: CDR1 LGHNA, CDR2 YNFKEQ. The CDR3 runs 14 residues. The V end was cut by 0 bases, the J end by 8 bases, with 13 bases between. CDR3 amino acids: CASSQEGGVLGYTF. CDR3 nucleotide sequence: TGTGCCAGCAGCCAAGAAGGAGGGGTGTTAGGCTACACCTTC.

The chain employs TRBV7-3 and TRBJ2-3, with TRBD2 identical over 10 bases. This CDR3 is 14 amino acids long. V shed 8 bases, J shed 6 bases, and the junction held 8 bases outside the gene matches. Germline CDR1 SGHTA, CDR2 FQGTGA. The CDR3 DNA reads as TGTGCCAGCGGCCCTAGCGGGAGTGCTGATACGCAGTATTTT. It codes for CASGPSGSADTQYF.

This clone was recorded once. The J gene is TRBJ2-7, the V gene TRBV5-1; D is perhaps TRBD1 (6 bases). The CDR3 sequence is 14 residues long. Germline CDR1 SGHRS, CDR2 YFSETQ. Trimming removed 4 bases from V and 7 bases from J, with 18 bases in between. CDR3 bases: TGCGCCAGCAGCATCGGACAGAGAGTCGGGGAGCAGTACTTC. Translating gives CASSIGQRVGEQYF.

The rearrangement links TRBV28 to TRBJ1-1; D is undetermined. The length of the CDR3 is 13 residues. V lost 4 bases to trimming and J lost 1 base, with 7 bases between them. Germline CDR1 and CDR2: MDHEN and SYDVKM. This CDR3 reads CASSSVPNTEAFF. CDR3 DNA: TGTGCCAGCAGTTCGGTACCGAACACTGAAGCTTTCTTT.

The chain carries TRBV10-3 and TRBJ2-3; D ambiguous. Trimming shortened V by 7 bases and J by 0 bases, and 8 bases separated the two germline ends. The CDR3 is 13 residues long. Germline V gene data show CDR1 as ENHRY and CDR2 as SYGVKD. The CDR3 reads CAIKRISTDTQYF. CDR3 sequence (DNA): TGTGCCATCAAGAGGATTAGCACAGATACGCAGTATTTT.

In this sample, this clone turned up once. The rearrangement joins TRBV27 to TRBJ1-1; tentatively, D is TRBD1 (5 bases). The V end was cut by 0 bases, the J end by 1 base, with 6 bases between. The germline gives CDR1 MNHEY, CDR2 SMNVEV (reference sequence). The CDR3 is 14 amino acids. CDR3 bases: TGTGCCAGCAGTTTATCCAGGGCGAACACTGAAGCTTTCTTT. Its translation is CASSLSRANTEAFF.

The chain recombines TRBV5-1 with TRBJ1-1; TRBD1 matches at 7 bases. The V gene's germline CDR1 is SGHRS and CDR2 YFSETQ. With 3 bases clipped from V and 4 bases from J, the junction kept 3 bases outside the gene matches. The CDR3 is 13 residues long. In DNA form, the CDR3 reads TGCGCCAGCAGCTCCACAGGGGCCACTGAAGCTTTCTTT. Protein sequence: CASSSTGATEAFF. Combining the CDR3 with reference TRBV5-1 and TRBJ1-1 gives the whole variable domain KAGVTQTPRYLIKTRGQQVTLSCSPISGHRSVSWYQQTPGQGLQFLFEYFSETQRNKGNFPGRFSGRQFSNSRSEMNVSTLELGDSALYLCASSSTGATEAFFGQGTRLTVV.

This clone was seen only a few times. The V call is TRBV6-1, the J call TRBJ2-2; TRBD2 is a possible D gene (6 bases). Deletions cut 7 bases from V and 1 base from J, with 10 bases between. The CDR3 consists of 14 residues. From germline, CDR1 is MNHNS and CDR2 SASEGT. In DNA, the CDR3 is TGTGCCAGCATGGGACTGATGAACACCGGGGAGCTGTTTTTT. Translation: CASMGLMNTGELFF.